This TCR beta chain was obtained from a study of OX40 agonist ivuxolimab in advanced cancers. Per germline, CDR1 SGHDT and CDR2 YYEEEE. Trimming removed 1 base from V and 8 bases from J, with 18 bases in between. The CDR3 has 15 amino acids. This clone was found a few times. TCRdb's table, derived via immunoSEQ multiplex PCR, lists solely in-frame clones and lacks some. The sample contains under 20,000 clones, roughly 70% of which appear only once. The receptor was derived from an adult with an advanced solid tumor such as melanoma, head and neck, liver or kidney cancer. The V call is TRBV5-6, the J call TRBJ1-2, with D possibly matching TRBD1 (5 bases). The material sequenced was CD4+ or CD8+ T cells sorted from blood, taken in a trial of the OX40 agonist ivuxolimab. The CDR3 region is CASSLWGLNQEGYTF. CDR3 DNA: TGTGCCAGCAGCTTGTGGGGACTCAACCAAGAGGGCTACACCTTC.